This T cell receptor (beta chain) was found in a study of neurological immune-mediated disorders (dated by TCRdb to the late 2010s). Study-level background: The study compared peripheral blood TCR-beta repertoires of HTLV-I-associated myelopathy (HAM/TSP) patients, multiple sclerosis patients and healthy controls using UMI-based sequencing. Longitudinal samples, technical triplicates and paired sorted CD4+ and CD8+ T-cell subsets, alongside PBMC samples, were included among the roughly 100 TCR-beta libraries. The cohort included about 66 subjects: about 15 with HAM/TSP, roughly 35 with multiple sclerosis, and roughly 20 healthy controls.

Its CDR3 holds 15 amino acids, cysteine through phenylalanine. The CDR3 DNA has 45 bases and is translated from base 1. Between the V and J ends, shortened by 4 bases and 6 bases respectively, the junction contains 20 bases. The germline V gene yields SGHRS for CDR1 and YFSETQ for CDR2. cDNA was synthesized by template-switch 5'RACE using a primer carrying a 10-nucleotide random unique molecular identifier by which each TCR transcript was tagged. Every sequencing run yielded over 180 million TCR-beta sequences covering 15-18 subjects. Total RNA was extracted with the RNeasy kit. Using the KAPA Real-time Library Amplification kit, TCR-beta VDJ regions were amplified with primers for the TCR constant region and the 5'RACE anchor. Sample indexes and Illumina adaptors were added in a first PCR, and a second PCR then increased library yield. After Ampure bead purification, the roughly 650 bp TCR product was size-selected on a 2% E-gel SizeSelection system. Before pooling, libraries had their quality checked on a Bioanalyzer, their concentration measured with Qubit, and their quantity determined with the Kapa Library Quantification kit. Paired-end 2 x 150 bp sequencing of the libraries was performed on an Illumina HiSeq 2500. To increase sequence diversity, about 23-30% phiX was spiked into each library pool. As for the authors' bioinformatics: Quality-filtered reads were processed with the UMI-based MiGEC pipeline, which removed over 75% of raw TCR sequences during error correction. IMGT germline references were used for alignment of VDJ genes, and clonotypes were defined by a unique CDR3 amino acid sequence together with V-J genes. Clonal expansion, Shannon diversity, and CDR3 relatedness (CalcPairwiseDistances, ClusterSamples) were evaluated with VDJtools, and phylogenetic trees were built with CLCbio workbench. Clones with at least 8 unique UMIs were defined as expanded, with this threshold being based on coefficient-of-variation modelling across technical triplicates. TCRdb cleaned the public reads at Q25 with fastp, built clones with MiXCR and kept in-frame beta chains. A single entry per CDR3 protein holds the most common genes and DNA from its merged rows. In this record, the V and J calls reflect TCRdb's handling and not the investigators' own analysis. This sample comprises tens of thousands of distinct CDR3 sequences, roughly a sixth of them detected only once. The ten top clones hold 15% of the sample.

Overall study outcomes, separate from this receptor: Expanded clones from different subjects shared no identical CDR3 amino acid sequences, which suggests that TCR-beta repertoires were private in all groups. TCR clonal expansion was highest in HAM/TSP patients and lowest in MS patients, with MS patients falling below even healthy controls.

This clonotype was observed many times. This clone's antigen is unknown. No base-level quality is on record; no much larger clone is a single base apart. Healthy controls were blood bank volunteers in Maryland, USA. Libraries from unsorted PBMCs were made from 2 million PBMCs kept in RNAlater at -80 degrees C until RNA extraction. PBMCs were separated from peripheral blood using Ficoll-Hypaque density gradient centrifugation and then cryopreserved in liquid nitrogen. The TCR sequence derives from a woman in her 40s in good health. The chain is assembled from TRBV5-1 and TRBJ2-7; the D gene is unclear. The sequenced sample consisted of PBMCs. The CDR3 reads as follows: CASSNNKVYSPEQYF. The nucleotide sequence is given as TGCGCCAGCAGCAACAATAAGGTCTACAGCCCCGAGCAGTACTTC.